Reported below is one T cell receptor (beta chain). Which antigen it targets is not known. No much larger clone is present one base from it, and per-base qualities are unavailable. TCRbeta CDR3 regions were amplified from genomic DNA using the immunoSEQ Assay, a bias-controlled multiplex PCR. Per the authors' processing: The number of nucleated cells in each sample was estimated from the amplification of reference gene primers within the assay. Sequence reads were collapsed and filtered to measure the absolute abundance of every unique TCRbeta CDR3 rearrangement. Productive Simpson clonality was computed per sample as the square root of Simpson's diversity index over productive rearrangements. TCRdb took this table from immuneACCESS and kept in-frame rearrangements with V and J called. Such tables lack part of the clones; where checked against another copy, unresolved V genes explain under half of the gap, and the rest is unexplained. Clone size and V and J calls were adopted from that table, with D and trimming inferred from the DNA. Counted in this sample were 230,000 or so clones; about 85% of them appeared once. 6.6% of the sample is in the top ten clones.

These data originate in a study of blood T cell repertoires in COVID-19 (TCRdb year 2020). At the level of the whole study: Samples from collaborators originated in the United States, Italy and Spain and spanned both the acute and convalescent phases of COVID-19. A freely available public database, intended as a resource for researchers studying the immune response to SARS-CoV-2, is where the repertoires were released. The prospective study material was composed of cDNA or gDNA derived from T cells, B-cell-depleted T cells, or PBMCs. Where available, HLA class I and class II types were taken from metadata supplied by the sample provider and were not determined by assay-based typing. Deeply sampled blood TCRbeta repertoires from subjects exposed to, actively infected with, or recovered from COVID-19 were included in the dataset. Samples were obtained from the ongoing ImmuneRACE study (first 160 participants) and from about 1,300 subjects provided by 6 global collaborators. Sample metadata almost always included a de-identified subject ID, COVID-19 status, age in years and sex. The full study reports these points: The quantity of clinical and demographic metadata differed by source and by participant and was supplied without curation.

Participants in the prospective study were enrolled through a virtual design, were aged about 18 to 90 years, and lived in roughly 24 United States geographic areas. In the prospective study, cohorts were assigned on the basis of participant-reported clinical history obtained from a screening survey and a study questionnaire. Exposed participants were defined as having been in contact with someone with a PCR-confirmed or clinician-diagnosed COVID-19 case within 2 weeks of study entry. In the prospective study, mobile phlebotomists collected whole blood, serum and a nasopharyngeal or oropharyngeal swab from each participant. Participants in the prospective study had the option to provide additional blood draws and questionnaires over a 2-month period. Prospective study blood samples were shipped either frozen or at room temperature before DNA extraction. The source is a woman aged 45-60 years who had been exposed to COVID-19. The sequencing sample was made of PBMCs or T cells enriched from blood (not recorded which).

Read as DNA, the sequence is TGTGCCTGGAAAGTGGGGGCTCCGTCTAACTATGGCTACACCTTC. Translated, it reads CAWKVGAPSNYGYTF. In this chain, TRBV30 is recombined with TRBJ1-2; tentative D gene TRBD1, with 6 bases matching. Counted from cysteine to phenylalanine, this CDR3 has 15 amino acids. CDR3 DNA is the only sequence kept; it has 45 bases, read in frame from the first base. CDR1 GTSNPN and CDR2 SVGIG are derived from the germline V gene (reference sequence). V loses 4 bases of germline sequence and J loses 0 bases, and the interval between the two ends is 15 bases. Reference TRBV30 and TRBJ1-2 genes cover what lies past the CDR3, so the full variable domain is SQTIHQWPATLVQPVGSPLSLECTVEGTSNPNLYWYRQAAGRGLQLLFYSVGIGQISSEVPQNLSASRPQDRQFILSSKKLLLSDSGFYLCAWKVGAPSNYGYTFGSGTRLTVV.